The clone carrying this T cell receptor beta chain has ten or more counts. Antigen unknown. The CDR3 covers 13 residues. V lost 3 bases, J lost 2 bases, and 9 bases lay in between. Germline CDR1 DFQATT, CDR2 SNEGSKA (reference sequence). These data belong to a study of T cells in Graves' hyperthyroidism and ophthalmopathy. The wider study: Specimen type is peripheral blood, collected at initial diagnosis prior to any treatment.

General study results and limits: For ophthalmopathy, model prediction preceded onset by a median around 7 months. Most expanded thyroid clonotypes above 0.001 also appeared in blood.

RNA transcripts yielded amplified TCR beta CDR3 regions. First-round RT-PCR with HTBI primers amplified the TCR CDR3 region. TCRdb processed the multiplex PCR reads anew with MiXCR; each CDR3 protein has one entry. The repertoire holds 190,000 or so distinct CDR3 sequences, around 18% seen once, with about 48% in the top ten. V is TRBV20-1 and J is TRBJ2-3, with D uncertain. The clonotype was recovered from a man between 35 and 55 years old with Graves' hyperthyroidism. The sequenced sample consisted of blood. The CDR3 is CSASPGATDTQYF. In nucleotides, the CDR3 is TGCAGTGCTAGCCCCGGCGCCACAGATACGCAGTATTTT.